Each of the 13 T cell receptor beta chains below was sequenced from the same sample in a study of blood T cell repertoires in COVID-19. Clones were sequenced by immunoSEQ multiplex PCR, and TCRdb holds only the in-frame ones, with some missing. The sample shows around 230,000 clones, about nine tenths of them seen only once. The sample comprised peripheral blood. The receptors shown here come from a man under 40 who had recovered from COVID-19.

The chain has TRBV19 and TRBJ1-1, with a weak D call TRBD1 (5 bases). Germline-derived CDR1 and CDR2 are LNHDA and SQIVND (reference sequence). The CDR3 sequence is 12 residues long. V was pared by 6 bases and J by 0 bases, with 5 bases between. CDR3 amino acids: CASRQVNTEAFF. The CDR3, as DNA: TGTGCCAGTAGACAGGTGAACACTGAAGCTTTCTTT.

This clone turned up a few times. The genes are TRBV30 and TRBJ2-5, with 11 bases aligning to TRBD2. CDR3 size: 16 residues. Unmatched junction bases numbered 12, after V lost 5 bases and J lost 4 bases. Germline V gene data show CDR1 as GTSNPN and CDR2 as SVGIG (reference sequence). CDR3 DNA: TGTGCCTGGGATAGCGGGGGGGCCTCCCAAGCAGAGACCCAGTACTTC. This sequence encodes CAWDSGGASQAETQYF.

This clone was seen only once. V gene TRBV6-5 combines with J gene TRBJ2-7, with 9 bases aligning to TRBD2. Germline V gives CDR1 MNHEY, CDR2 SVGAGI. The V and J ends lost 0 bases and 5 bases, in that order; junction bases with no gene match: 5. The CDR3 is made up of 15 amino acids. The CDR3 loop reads CASSYSAGGPNEQYF. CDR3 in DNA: TGTGCCAGCAGTTACTCTGCGGGGGGGCCAAACGAGCAGTACTTC.

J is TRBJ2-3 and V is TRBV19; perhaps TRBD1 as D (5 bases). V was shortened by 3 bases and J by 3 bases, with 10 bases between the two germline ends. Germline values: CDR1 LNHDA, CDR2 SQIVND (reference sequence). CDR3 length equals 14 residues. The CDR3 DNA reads TGTGCCAGTAGTATCACAGGTGAGACAGATACGCAGTATTTT. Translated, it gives CASSITGETDTQYF.

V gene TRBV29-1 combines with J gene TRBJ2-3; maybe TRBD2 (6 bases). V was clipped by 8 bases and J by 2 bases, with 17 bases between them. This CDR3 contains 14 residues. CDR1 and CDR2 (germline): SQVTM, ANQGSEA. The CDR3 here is CSLRGSSFTDTQYF. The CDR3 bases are TGCAGCCTCCGGGGGTCGAGTTTCACAGATACGCAGTATTTT.

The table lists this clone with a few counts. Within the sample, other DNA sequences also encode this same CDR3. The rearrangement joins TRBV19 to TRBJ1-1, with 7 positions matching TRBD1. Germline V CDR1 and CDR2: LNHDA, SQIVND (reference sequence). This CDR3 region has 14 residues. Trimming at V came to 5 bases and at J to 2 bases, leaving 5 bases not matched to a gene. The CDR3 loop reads CASSLQGLNTEAFF. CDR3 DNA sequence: TGTGCCAGTAGTTTACAGGGGCTCAACACTGAAGCTTTCTTT.

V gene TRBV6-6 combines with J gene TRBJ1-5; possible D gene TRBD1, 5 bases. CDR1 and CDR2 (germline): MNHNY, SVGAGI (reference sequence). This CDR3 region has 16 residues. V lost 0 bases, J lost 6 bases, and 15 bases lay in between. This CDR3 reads CASSYSGQGWGQPQHF. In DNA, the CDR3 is TGTGCCAGCAGTTACTCGGGGCAGGGTTGGGGTCAGCCCCAGCATTTT.

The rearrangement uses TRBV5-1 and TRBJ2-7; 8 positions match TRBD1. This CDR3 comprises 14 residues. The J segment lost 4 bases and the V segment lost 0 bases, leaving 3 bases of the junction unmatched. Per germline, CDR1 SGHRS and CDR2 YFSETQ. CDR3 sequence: CASSLGQGLYEQYF. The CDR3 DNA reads TGCGCCAGCAGCTTGGGACAGGGGTTGTACGAGCAGTACTTC.

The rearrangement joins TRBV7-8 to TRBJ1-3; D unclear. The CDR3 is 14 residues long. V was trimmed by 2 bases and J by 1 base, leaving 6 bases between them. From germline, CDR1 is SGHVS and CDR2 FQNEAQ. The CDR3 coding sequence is TGTGCCAGCAGCTTAAGCTCTTCTGGAAACACCATATATTTT. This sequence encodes CASSLSSSGNTIYF. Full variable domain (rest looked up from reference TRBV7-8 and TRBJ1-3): GAGVSQSPRYKVAKRGQDVALRCDPISGHVSLFWYQQALGQGPEFLTYFQNEAQLDKSGLPSDRFFAERPEGSVSTLKIQRTQQEDSAVYLCASSLSSSGNTIYFGEGSWLTVV.

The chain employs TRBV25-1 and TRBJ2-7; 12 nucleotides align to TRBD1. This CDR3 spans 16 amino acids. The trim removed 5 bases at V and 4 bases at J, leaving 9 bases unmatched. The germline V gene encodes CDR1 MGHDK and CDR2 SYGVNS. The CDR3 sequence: CASSPTGTGGEYEQYF. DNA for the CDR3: TGTGCCAGCAGTCCGACCGGGACAGGGGGCGAGTACGAGCAGTACTTC.

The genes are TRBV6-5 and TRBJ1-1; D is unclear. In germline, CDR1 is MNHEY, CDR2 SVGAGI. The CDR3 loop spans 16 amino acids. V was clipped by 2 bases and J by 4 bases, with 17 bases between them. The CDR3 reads CASSYLVGSDGTEAFF. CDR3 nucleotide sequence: TGTGCCAGCAGTTACCTGGTAGGGAGCGATGGCACTGAAGCTTTCTTT.

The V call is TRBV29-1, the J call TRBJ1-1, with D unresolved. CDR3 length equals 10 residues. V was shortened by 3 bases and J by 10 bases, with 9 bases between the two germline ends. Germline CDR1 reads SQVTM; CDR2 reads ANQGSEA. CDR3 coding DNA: TGCAGCGTTGATGCCCAGCGAGCTTTCTTT. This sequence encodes CSVDAQRAFF. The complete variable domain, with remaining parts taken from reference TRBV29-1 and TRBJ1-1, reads SAVISQKPSRDICQRGTSLTIQCQVDSQVTMMFWYRQQPGQSLTLIATANQGSEATYESGFVIDKFPISRPNLTFSTLTVSNMSPEDSSIYLCSVDAQRAFFGQGTRLTVV.

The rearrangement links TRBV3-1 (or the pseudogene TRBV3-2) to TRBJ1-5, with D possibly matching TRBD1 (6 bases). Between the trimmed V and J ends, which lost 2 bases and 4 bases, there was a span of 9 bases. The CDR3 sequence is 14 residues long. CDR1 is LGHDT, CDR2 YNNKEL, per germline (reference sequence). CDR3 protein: CASSQTQGNQPQHF. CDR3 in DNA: TGTGCCAGCAGCCAAACACAGGGTAATCAGCCCCAGCATTTT.